This T cell receptor beta chain derives from a study of blood T cell repertoires in COVID-19. In the study overall: The cDNA or gDNA used as material had been derived from T cells, B-cell-depleted T cells, or PBMCs.

This CDR3 region has 15 residues. CDR1 is SGDLS, CDR2 YYNGEE, per germline. V dropped 0 bases and J dropped 3 bases, with 12 bases sitting between them. The data were produced by immunoSEQ multiplex PCR, yet TCRdb's version contains in-frame clones alone and is incomplete. The sample has about 130,000 clones; approximately 83% are singletons. This TCR was recovered from a woman aged 45-65 years who had recovered from COVID-19. J is TRBJ1-2 and V is TRBV9, with D possibly being TRBD1 (5 bases). Material: peripheral blood. The chain's CDR3 is CASSVAAGWDYGYTF. The CDR3 nucleotides are TGTGCCAGCAGCGTAGCAGCAGGGTGGGACTATGGCTACACCTTC.